These 31 T cell receptor beta chains came from one sample sequenced in a study of post-analysis software for immune sequencing data. Study-wide results and caveats: A few TRBV segments, TRBV5-6, TRBV5-1 and TRBV20-1 among them, were found more frequent in patients than controls.

These receptors' targets are unknown. Prepared libraries of TCR beta cDNA carried unique molecular identifiers. TCRdb re-derived calls from the PCR reads in MiXCR, one entry per CDR3 protein. This sample yields about 810,000 distinct CDR3 sequences, of which approximately 50% are seen a single time; about 4.8% belongs to the top ten. The sample comprised blood. These TCRs come from a girl under 18 with multiple sclerosis.

V usage is TRBV5-6 and J usage is TRBJ1-5; D possibly corresponds to TRBD1 (5 bases). Between the trimmed V and J ends, which lost 1 base and 11 bases, there was a span of 28 bases. The CDR3 has 18 amino acids. Looked up from germline, CDR1 is SGHDT and CDR2 is YYEEEE. The CDR3 region has the DNA TGTGCCAGCAGCTTGACTGTAGGTGGGGTACAGAATATCAGGGCCCAGCATTTT. As protein: CASSLTVGGVQNIRAQHF.

This chain joins TRBV5-1 and TRBJ1-2; D gene ambiguous. Germline assignment: CDR1 SGHRS and CDR2 YFSETQ. The CDR3 is 14 residues long. V was cut by 0 bases and J by 8 bases, with 14 bases left in between. CDR3 DNA: TGCGCCAGCAGCTTGGTACCCGCGGGCGGCGGCTACACCTTC. This codes for CASSLVPAGGGYTF.

This chain uses TRBV6-5 with TRBJ2-1, with TRBD2 as a possible D gene (5 bases). CDR3 length: 13 amino acids. Germline V gene sequence: CDR1 MNHEY, CDR2 SVGAGI. V lost 2 bases and J 12 bases, leaving 14 bases between the germline ends. The CDR3 DNA reads as TGTGCCAGCAGTTACGTCTTCAGCGGTGGGCAGTTCTTC. Its protein product is CASSYVFSGGQFF.

In its sample, this clonotype was seen a few times. The genes are TRBV12-3 or TRBV12-4 and TRBJ2-3; 8 bases are shared with TRBD2. With V trimmed by 3 bases and J by 5 bases, 4 bases remained unmatched. The CDR3 length is 14 residues. CDR3 in amino acids: CASSFGGAVDTQYF. In nucleotides, the CDR3 is TGTGCCAGCAGTTTCGGGGGGGCAGTAGATACGCAGTATTTT.

The chain combines TRBV20-1 with TRBJ2-1; 13 nucleotides align to TRBD2. CDR1 DFQATT and CDR2 SNEGSKA come from the germline V gene (reference sequence). V was pared by 6 bases and J by 4 bases, with 9 bases of the junction left unmatched. The CDR3 covers 16 residues. In DNA form, the CDR3 reads TGCAGTGCAACCTCCGGGACTAGCGGGACATACAATGAGCAGTTCTTC. Amino acid sequence: CSATSGTSGTYNEQFF.

V is TRBV9 and J is TRBJ2-1, with TRBD2 matching 11 bases. The CDR3 has 16 residues. Per germline, CDR1 SGDLS and CDR2 YYNGEE. Unmatched junction bases numbered 1, after V lost 0 bases and J lost 2 bases. The CDR3 spells CASSVATSGAYNEQFF. CDR3 nucleotides: TGTGCCAGCAGCGTAGCGACTAGCGGGGCCTACAATGAGCAGTTCTTC.

The V and J genes are TRBV4-2 and TRBJ2-3, with 13 bases identical to TRBD2. V lost 4 bases and J lost 4; bases outside the gene matches: 8. CDR1 and CDR2 from the germline V gene are LGHNA and YNFKEQ. This CDR3 has 17 residues. This chain's CDR3 is CASSLPGLAGESDTQYF. CDR3 coding DNA: TGTGCCAGCAGCCTCCCTGGACTAGCGGGAGAATCAGATACGCAGTATTTT.

V gene TRBV29-1 combines with J gene TRBJ2-1, with a weak D call TRBD2 (6 bases). The CDR3 sequence is 13 residues long. V lost 8 bases, J lost 9 bases, and 20 bases lay in between. Looked up from germline, CDR1 is SQVTM and CDR2 is ANQGSEA. The CDR3 DNA follows: TGCAGCTCCAGGAGGGCAGCGGAGGGTGAGCAGTTCTTC. Amino acids: CSSRRAAEGEQFF.

This clonotype was seen only a few times. The junction shows a germline mismatch at one end, possibly a read error. The chain couples TRBV7-3 to TRBJ2-7; 8 bases agree with TRBD2. CDR3 length equals 16 residues. CDR1 and CDR2 from the germline V gene are SGHTA and FQGTGA. CDR3 nucleotides: TGTGCCGGCAGCTTACGCAGCGGGAGCGGCTCCTACGAGCAGTACTTC. It is translated as CAGSLRSGSGSYEQYF.

The table lists this clonotype with a count of one. V is TRBV29-1 and J is TRBJ2-5, with D uncertain. The germline CDR1 and CDR2 sequences are SQVTM and ANQGSEA. This CDR3 has 14 residues. V was shortened by 4 bases and J by 2 bases, with 14 bases between the two germline ends. This CDR3 reads CSVGFASRQETQYF. CDR3 in DNA: TGCAGCGTTGGATTTGCCTCCAGGCAAGAGACCCAGTACTTC.

This clonotype was seen a handful of times. The chain employs TRBV12-3 or TRBV12-4 and TRBJ1-2; D unclear. The CDR3 loop spans 13 amino acids. V was cut by 2 bases and J by 5 bases, with 9 bases left in between. The CDR3 region is CASSLRLPYGYTF. Here the CDR3 DNA reads TGTGCCAGCAGTTTACGTTTGCCGTATGGCTACACCTTC.

This chain joins TRBV29-1 and TRBJ1-2; D may be TRBD1 (5 bases). V lost 3 bases to trimming and J lost 3 bases, with 17 bases between them. From germline, CDR1 is SQVTM and CDR2 ANQGSEA. CDR3 size: 15 residues. The CDR3 here is CSVDTEAGIDYGYTF. As DNA, the CDR3 is TGCAGCGTTGATACCGAGGCAGGGATCGACTATGGCTACACCTTC. Using reference TRBV29-1 and TRBJ1-2 for the parts outside the CDR3, the full variable domain is SAVISQKPSRDICQRGTSLTIQCQVDSQVTMMFWYRQQPGQSLTLIATANQGSEATYESGFVIDKFPISRPNLTFSTLTVSNMSPEDSSIYLCSVDTEAGIDYGYTFGSGTRLTVV.

This clonotype was seen a few times. This chain connects TRBV29-1 to TRBJ1-2; TRBD1 is a possible D gene (6 bases). Germline V gene sequence: CDR1 SQVTM, CDR2 ANQGSEA. This CDR3 is 13 amino acids long. Between the trimmed V and J ends, which lost 6 bases and 1 base, there was a span of 12 bases. In DNA, the CDR3 is TGCAGCGTCGGACAGAACGATAACTATGGCTACACCTTC. As protein: CSVGQNDNYGYTF.

V gene TRBV15 combines with J gene TRBJ2-7, with D perhaps given as TRBD1 or TRBD2 (5 bases each). The V gene's germline CDR1 is LNHNV and CDR2 YYDKDF (reference sequence). The CDR3 totals 16 residues. Trimming shortened V by 0 bases and J by 0 bases, and 12 bases separated the two germline ends. CDR3 bases: TGTGCCACCAGCAGAGAGTCGGCAGGGAGCTCCTACGAGCAGTACTTC. Protein: CATSRESAGSSYEQYF.

The chain links TRBV29-1 to TRBJ2-7; D unresolved. The J call is doubtful: the DNA matches TRBJ2-5 better. Germline CDR1 and CDR2: SQVTM and ANQGSEA. The CDR3 has 10 amino acids. The CDR3 coding sequence is TGCAGCGTTGAAGGGAAGACCCAGTACTTC. Its translation is CSVEGKTQYF.

The chain carries TRBV29-1 and TRBJ2-3; 9 bases fit TRBD2. This CDR3 region has 15 residues. V dropped 4 bases and J dropped 3; count of bases not matched to a gene: 8. Germline V gene lookup returns CDR1 SQVTM and CDR2 ANQGSEA. The CDR3 sequence is CSVAVAGGVTDTQYF. The CDR3 DNA follows: TGCAGCGTTGCGGTGGCGGGGGGGGTAACAGATACGCAGTATTTT.

CDR3 bases: TGCAGTGCTTTTGCCGGGACAGCAAATTCACCCCTCCACTTT. It is translated as CSAFAGTANSPLHF. V gene TRBV20-1 combines with J gene TRBJ1-6, with 7 bases that match TRBD1. V lost 5 bases and J lost 7; bases outside the gene matches: 8. CDR3 length equals 14 residues. Germline V gives CDR1 DFQATT, CDR2 SNEGSKA (reference sequence).

The gene calls are TRBV6-1 and TRBJ1-2; no reliable D call. CDR1 is MNHNS and CDR2 is SASEGT in the germline V gene. The V gene lost 4 bases and the J gene lost 0 bases, with 12 bases spanning the gap. The CDR3 extends over 15 amino acids. Here the CDR3 DNA reads TGTGCCAGCAGTGTCCAAGGGCAGACTAACTATGGCTACACCTTC. This encodes CASSVQGQTNYGYTF.

This clonotype was seen many times. The chain employs TRBV20-1 and TRBJ2-1; 11 positions match TRBD2. The CDR3 extends over 16 amino acids. The germline V gene has CDR1 DFQATT and CDR2 SNEGSKA (reference sequence). V trimming: 0 bases; J trimming: 0 bases; junction bases outside the gene matches: 1. This CDR3 reads CSARDLAGGSYNEQFF. CDR3 nucleotide sequence: TGCAGTGCTAGAGATCTAGCGGGAGGCTCCTACAATGAGCAGTTCTTC.

The CDR3 loop is CASSFRDYYGYTF. The CDR3 DNA follows: TGTGCCAGCAGCTTTAGGGATTACTATGGCTACACCTTC. The chain joins TRBV7-2 to TRBJ1-2; D uncertain. V shed 3 bases and J shed 3 bases, with 8 bases lying between them. The CDR3 has 13 residues. CDR1 and CDR2 from the germline V gene are SGHTA and FQGNSA.

The chain uses TRBV28 and TRBJ2-2; D remains unclear. Germline lookup yields CDR1 MDHEN and CDR2 SYDVKM. The CDR3 extends over 11 amino acids. Between the trimmed V and J ends, which lost 4 bases and 6 bases, there was a span of 3 bases. CDR3 sequence reads: CASSYAGELFF. CDR3 sequence (DNA): TGTGCCAGCAGTTATGCCGGGGAGCTGTTTTTT.

The chain is built from TRBV7-3 and TRBJ2-5; maybe TRBD2 (5 bases). This CDR3 region has 17 residues. In germline, CDR1 is SGHTA, CDR2 FQGTGA. V was trimmed by 1 base and J by 5 bases, leaving 20 bases between them. Here the CDR3 reads CASSLKLVGLDYETQYF. Written as DNA, the CDR3 is TGTGCCAGCAGCTTAAAGTTAGTAGGGCTAGACTACGAGACCCAGTACTTC. The variable domain in full, with the rest retrieved from reference TRBV7-3 and TRBJ2-5, is GAGVSQTPSNKVTEKGKYVELRCDPISGHTALYWYRQSLGQGPEFLIYFQGTGAADDSGLPNDRFFAVRPEGSVSTLKIQRTERGDSAVYLCASSLKLVGLDYETQYFGPGTRLLVL.

This clonotype showed up just a few times. V gene TRBV9 combines with J gene TRBJ1-2; 8 bases are a match to TRBD1. V dropped 4 bases and J dropped 3; count of bases not matched to a gene: 8. The CDR3 totals 15 residues. Per the germline V gene, CDR1 is SGDLS and CDR2 is YYNGEE. CDR3 protein: CASSTYSTGDYGYTF. CDR3 sequence (DNA): TGTGCCAGCAGCACCTATTCGACAGGGGACTATGGCTACACCTTC.

In this sample, this clonotype turned up a few times. This sequence joins TRBV7-8 and TRBJ2-1; 7 nucleotides match TRBD2. The CDR3 extends over 18 amino acids. V gave up 5 bases and J gave up 0 bases; unmatched junction bases: 13. The germline gives CDR1 SGHVS, CDR2 FQNEAQ. The CDR3 is CASSLRRGGGSSYNEQFF. The CDR3 nucleotides read TGTGCCAGCAGCCTTCGACGGGGCGGGGGAAGCTCCTACAATGAGCAGTTCTTC.

The chain links TRBV7-3 to TRBJ1-2; no reliable D call. CDR1 SGHTA and CDR2 FQGTGA come from the germline V gene. V was clipped by 0 bases and J by 4 bases, with 9 bases between them. The CDR3 consists of 14 residues. CDR3 DNA sequence: TGTGCCAGCAGCTTAACACCGGATTCCTATGGCTACACCTTC. Protein: CASSLTPDSYGYTF.

The J gene is TRBJ1-1, the V gene TRBV12-3 or TRBV12-4, with 9 bases aligning to TRBD1. The CDR3 runs to 16 residues. With 4 bases clipped from V and 4 bases from J, the junction kept 10 bases outside the gene matches. The CDR3 is CASSSPGQGPGTEAFF. Here the CDR3 DNA reads TGTGCCAGCAGTTCCCCGGGACAGGGCCCGGGCACTGAAGCTTTCTTT.

This sequence joins TRBV12-3 or TRBV12-4 and TRBJ2-5, with TRBD2 identical over 8 bases. J was trimmed by 7 bases and V by 6 bases; bases with no gene match: 13. This CDR3 has 15 residues. The CDR3 is CASRSLAVPGVTQYF. As DNA, the CDR3 is TGTGCCAGCAGGTCACTAGCGGTCCCCGGGGTGACCCAGTACTTC.

The chain recombines TRBV20-1 with TRBJ1-6; D remains unclear. V dropped 2 bases and J dropped 2 bases, with 13 bases sitting between them. This CDR3 region has 16 residues. CDR1 and CDR2 (germline): DFQATT, SNEGSKA (reference sequence). CDR3 residues: CSARQPSEPYNSPLHF. For the CDR3, the DNA is TGCAGTGCTAGACAGCCCTCGGAGCCCTATAATTCACCCCTCCACTTT.

This clonotype has more than one count but fewer than ten. The gene calls are TRBV5-5 and TRBJ1-2, with a possible D match to TRBD1 (5 bases). Germline V CDR1 and CDR2: SGHKS, YYEKEE (reference sequence). The CDR3 runs 17 residues. With 0 bases removed from V and 3 bases from J, the gap between germline ends came to 18 bases. CDR3 sequence: CASSLVAGTLLDYGYTF. DNA of the CDR3: TGTGCCAGCAGCTTGGTGGCAGGGACCCTCCTAGACTATGGCTACACCTTC.

The gene calls are TRBV5-1 and TRBJ2-7; either TRBD1 or TRBD2 may supply D (5 bases each). The ends were cut back, 4 bases at V and 2 bases at J, with 13 bases in the middle. CDR1 and CDR2 (germline): SGHRS, YFSETQ. This CDR3 is built from 14 residues. The CDR3 bases are TGCGCCAGCAGCCCGGGCGAGGGGACCTACGAGCAGTACTTC. This translates into CASSPGEGTYEQYF. The variable domain in full, with the rest retrieved from reference TRBV5-1 and TRBJ2-7, is KAGVTQTPRYLIKTRGQQVTLSCSPISGHRSVSWYQQTPGQGLQFLFEYFSETQRNKGNFPGRFSGRQFSNSRSEMNVSTLELGDSALYLCASSPGEGTYEQYFGPGTRLTVT.

This sequence joins TRBV20-1 and TRBJ1-2, with 7 bases lining up with TRBD1. Unmatched junction bases numbered 7, after V lost 5 bases and J lost 4 bases. Germline-derived CDR1 and CDR2 are DFQATT and SNEGSKA (reference sequence). The CDR3 length is 13 residues. CDR3 sequence (DNA): TGCAGTGCTGAAGGGACAGAGGTCTATGGCTACACCTTC. It translates to CSAEGTEVYGYTF.